Presented here are 28 T cell receptor beta chains from one specimen sequenced in a study of read filtering for tumor transcriptome and immune sequencing. This library used approximately 370 ng RNA and molecular barcoded adaptors spanning alpha/delta and beta/gamma chains. TCRdb recomputed calls from the reads with MiXCR, one row per CDR3 protein. The table includes about 57,000 distinct CDR3 sequences, 20% detected once. The sample comprised a population of CD138-negative cells sorted from bone marrow. The receptors derive from a donor aged 40 or older with multiple myeloma.

Comment on this clonotype: With a much larger clone just one base away, this may be a read error. The J gene is TRBJ1-1, the V gene TRBV28; D remains ambiguous. The CDR3 consists of 13 residues. V was pared by 5 bases and J by 6 bases, with 13 bases between. Germline CDR1 MDHEN, CDR2 SYDVKM. CDR3 in DNA: TGTGCCAGCAGTGCGTCCTGGTGGTCTGAAGCTTTCTTT. Amino acid sequence: CASSASWWSEAFF.

This clonotype came up many times. The CDR3 loop reads CSDSTANTEAFF. CDR3 nucleotides: TGCAGTGACTCGACGGCGAACACTGAAGCTTTCTTT. V usage is TRBV20-1 and J usage is TRBJ1-1; D unresolved. The CDR3 contains 12 residues. CDR1 is DFQATT and CDR2 is SNEGSKA in the germline V gene (reference sequence). The V end was cut by 7 bases, the J end by 1 base, with 10 bases between.

V gene TRBV3-1 combines with J gene TRBJ1-5; 9 bases agree with TRBD1. Per germline, CDR1 LGHDT and CDR2 YNNKEL (reference sequence). CDR3 length: 16 residues. V lost 4 bases, J lost 2 bases, and 6 bases stayed unmatched. This chain's CDR3 is CASSPGQGSRNQPQHF. Written as DNA, the CDR3 is TGTGCCAGCAGCCCAGGACAGGGGAGTCGCAATCAGCCCCAGCATTTT. The entire variable domain, with the rest obtained from reference TRBV3-1 and TRBJ1-5, is as follows: DTAVSQTPKYLVTQMGNDKSIKCEQNLGHDTMYWYKQDSKKFLKIMFSYNNKELIINETVPNRFSPKSPDKAHLNLHINSLELGDSAVYFCASSPGQGSRNQPQHFGDGTRLSIL.

CDR3 sequence (DNA): TGTGCCAGCATATCCAGGGGGGGTCTAGGCTATGGCTACACCTTC. Its translation: CASISRGGLGYGYTF. V gene TRBV6-5 combines with J gene TRBJ1-2, with 7 nucleotides matching TRBD1. Germline lookup yields CDR1 MNHEY and CDR2 SVGAGI. Losses at the gene ends were 7 bases for V and 4 bases for J; bases not matched to a gene: 12. This CDR3 has 15 residues.

A note on this clonotype: A read error may produce the germline difference seen at one junction end. The rearrangement uses TRBV5-1 and TRBJ2-7; 11 nucleotides line up with TRBD1. The CDR3 runs to 15 residues. In germline, CDR1 is SGHRS, CDR2 YFSETQ. CDR3: CASSYGGQGAYEHYF. In nucleotides, the CDR3 is TGCGCCAGCAGCTACGGCGGACAGGGGGCTTACGAGCACTACTTC.

Ten or more counts support this clonotype. The genes are TRBV12-3 or TRBV12-4 and TRBJ2-7; perhaps TRBD1 as D (5 bases). CDR3 length: 15 amino acids. The V end lost 6 bases, the J end lost 0 bases, and 15 bases lay between the germline ends. This CDR3 reads CASSPTRTLSYEQYF. The CDR3 DNA is TGTGCCAGCAGCCCTACCCGGACACTCTCCTACGAGCAGTACTTC.

This clonotype was detected ten times or more. The chain couples TRBV12-3 or TRBV12-4 to TRBJ1-2; D not certain. The CDR3 is made up of 13 amino acids. The V and J ends lost 1 base and 0 bases respectively, with 3 bases between them. CDR3 sequence (DNA): TGTGCCAGCAGTTTAGAAACTAACTATGGCTACACCTTC. The encoded protein is CASSLETNYGYTF.

The CDR3, as DNA: TGTGCCGACTCCACGAGCTCCTACAATGAGCAGTTCTTC. Amino acid sequence: CADSTSSYNEQFF. V is TRBV12-3 or TRBV12-4 and J is TRBJ2-1; D unresolved. Trimming removed 11 bases from V and 0 bases from J, with 11 bases in between. The CDR3 sequence is 13 residues long.

As for this clonotype: A read error is the likely source, as a far larger clone sits one nucleotide away. The chain employs TRBV11-1 and TRBJ2-1; D might be TRBD1 or TRBD2, each matching 7 bases. V was trimmed by 4 bases and J by 8 bases, leaving 15 bases between them. The germline CDR1 and CDR2 sequences are SGHAT and FQDESV (reference sequence). The CDR3 contains 14 residues. The chain's CDR3 is CASSCTGEGDEQFF. CDR3 DNA sequence: TGTGCCAGCAGCTGTACAGGGGAGGGCGATGAGCAGTTCTTC.

The table lists this clonotype with many counts. The chain carries TRBV18 and TRBJ2-6; D uncertain. V lost 6 bases, J lost 3 bases, and 12 bases lay in between. This CDR3 has 15 amino acids. Germline-derived CDR1 and CDR2 are KGHSH and LQKENI. The CDR3 here is CASSSGPFGANVLTF. The CDR3 DNA reads as TGTGCCAGCTCCTCTGGACCGTTTGGGGCCAACGTCCTGACTTTC. The entire variable domain, with the rest obtained from reference TRBV18 and TRBJ2-6, is as follows: NAGVMQNPRHLVRRRGQEARLRCSPMKGHSHVYWYRQLPEEGLKFMVYLQKENIIDESGMPKERFSAEFPKEGPSILRIQQVVRGDSAAYFCASSSGPFGANVLTFGAGSRLTVL.

This clonotype was observed many times. The J gene is TRBJ2-1, the V gene TRBV4-1, with 9 bases fitting TRBD2. In germline, CDR1 is MGHRA, CDR2 YSYEKL. This CDR3 is 15 amino acids long. J was trimmed by 3 bases and V by 4 bases; bases with no gene match: 4. CDR3 loop: CASSPSGGIYNEQFF. The DNA of the CDR3 is TGCGCCAGCAGCCCAAGCGGGGGGATCTACAATGAGCAGTTCTTC.

This clonotype was seen at least ten times. This chain links TRBV6-5 with TRBJ2-1; TRBD2 aligns across 10 bases. The V segment lost 7 bases and the J segment 4 bases; nucleotides outside the gene matches: 10. This CDR3 is 16 amino acids long. The germline V gene encodes CDR1 MNHEY and CDR2 SVGAGI. The DNA for the CDR3 is TGTGCCAGCAAAGTTTCACTAGCGGGAAGGTACAATGAGCAGTTCTTC. Protein sequence: CASKVSLAGRYNEQFF.

This clonotype has more than one count but fewer than ten. Given a much more abundant clone one base away, this may be a read error. This CDR3 is missing its conserved last phenylalanine or tryptophan, likely due to a read error. For the CDR3, the DNA is TGTGCCAGCAGTTTAACGCGGGGGGATACGCAGTATCTT. This gives the protein CASSLTRGDTQYL. The chain carries TRBV12-3 or TRBV12-4 and TRBJ2-3, with TRBD2 matching over 7 bases. The CDR3 has 13 residues. Trimming cost V 2 bases and J 6 bases; bases outside gene matches: 2.

This clonotype was seen repeatedly, ten times or more. V gene TRBV7-9 combines with J gene TRBJ1-2; 7 nucleotides line up with TRBD1. CDR3 length: 14 residues. Trimming cost V 3 bases and J 6 bases; bases outside gene matches: 7. Germline V lookup: CDR1 SEHNR, CDR2 FQNEAQ (reference sequence). The CDR3 sequence: CASSLRDRDHGYTF. CDR3 sequence (DNA): TGTGCCAGCAGCTTGCGCGACAGGGATCATGGCTACACCTTC.

As for this clonotype: A much bigger clone sits one base away, suggesting this may be a read error. This chain connects TRBV5-1 to TRBJ1-1, with D tentatively TRBD1 (5 bases). From germline, CDR1 is SGHRS and CDR2 YFSETQ. The CDR3 length is 16 residues. The CDR3 nucleotides are TGTGCCAGCAACCGAGGGAGGGGCCGCATGAACACTGAAGCTTTCTTT. Its translation is CASNRGRGRMNTEAFF.

In the case of this clonotype: Its ends do not fully match the called genes, so a read error is possible. The chain carries TRBV24-1 and TRBJ2-3; the D gene is possibly TRBD1 (6 bases). The CDR3 runs 16 residues. Germline CDR1 and CDR2: KGHDR and SFDVKD. The CDR3 loop reads CATSDRAGDSTDTQCF. The CDR3 coding sequence is TGTGCCACCAGTGATCGGGCAGGGGATAGCACAGATACGCAGTGTTTT.

This clonotype was found a few times. J is TRBJ2-7 and V is TRBV5-1; TRBD2 aligns across 8 bases. Germline CDR1 SGHRS, CDR2 YFSETQ. V trimming: 0 bases; J trimming: 6 bases; junction bases outside the gene matches: 8. This CDR3 is built from 15 residues. CDR3 amino acids: CASSLVSAGDSEQYF. As DNA, the CDR3 is TGCGCCAGCAGCTTGGTGTCAGCGGGAGATTCCGAGCAGTACTTC.

This clonotype came up many times. This rearrangement joins TRBV11-2 to TRBJ2-5, with unresolved D. The CDR3 is made up of 15 amino acids. In germline, CDR1 is SGHAT, CDR2 FQNNGV. Trimming shortened V by 1 base and J by 5 bases, and 14 bases separated the two germline ends. CDR3 in DNA: TGTGCCAGCAGCTTAGGCGGCTCCGTAATTGAGACCCAGTACTTC. Its protein is CASSLGGSVIETQYF.

This clonotype was seen more than once but under ten times. The chain employs TRBV7-8 and TRBJ2-6; 12 bases fit TRBD1. This CDR3 contains 18 residues. V shed 5 bases and J 0 bases; nucleotides not matched to a gene: 5. Looked up from germline, CDR1 is SGHVS and CDR2 is FQNEAQ. CDR3 bases: TGTGCCAGCAGCGGCGGGACAGGGGGCATCTCTGGGGCCAACGTCCTGACTTTC. Protein product: CASSGGTGGISGANVLTF.

To note about this clonotype: A junction boundary mismatches the germline segment, possibly from a read error. The genes are TRBV7-9 and TRBJ2-3; D uncertain. The germline gives CDR1 SEHNR, CDR2 FQNEAQ (reference sequence). The CDR3 sequence is 15 residues long. The CDR3 spells CASSSRVELTDTRYF. The CDR3 nucleotides are TGTGCCAGCAGCTCCCGTGTCGAACTCACGGATACGCGGTATTTT.

In this sample, this clonotype turned up many times. The CDR3 bases are TGTGCCAGCAGCCGTTTGGGGCGGGAGTCCCACGAGCAGTACTTC. It specifies CASSRLGRESHEQYF. V and J are TRBV11-2 and TRBJ2-7; 7 bases are shared with TRBD2. Germline loops: CDR1 SGHAT, CDR2 FQNNGV. The trim removed 5 bases at V and 5 bases at J, leaving 12 bases unmatched. The CDR3 is made up of 15 amino acids.

This clonotype has at least ten counts. The rearrangement uses TRBV10-3 and TRBJ2-5, with TRBD2 matching over 7 bases. From germline, CDR1 is ENHRY and CDR2 SYGVKD. V trimming: 1 base; J trimming: 4 bases; junction bases outside the gene matches: 3. CDR3 length: 14 amino acids. CDR3 sequence: CAISEFWEGETQYF. The DNA for the CDR3 is TGTGCCATCAGTGAGTTTTGGGAGGGAGAGACCCAGTACTTC.

This clonotype was counted at least ten times. The J gene is TRBJ2-3, the V gene TRBV6-6; unclear D gene. The CDR3 is 13 residues long. Germline CDR1 and CDR2: MNHNY and SVGAGI (reference sequence). The V end was cut by 1 base, the J end by 0 bases, with 2 bases between. CDR3 sequence (DNA): TGTGCCAGCAGTTACTTTAGCACAGATACGCAGTATTTT. Protein sequence: CASSYFSTDTQYF.

CDR3 nucleotide sequence: TGTGCCAGCAGTTTAAGGGCTCTCGGCTACACCTTC. Residues: CASSLRALGYTF. The chain employs TRBV12-3 or TRBV12-4 and TRBJ1-2; D ambiguous. Trimming removed 2 bases at V and 8 bases at J, with 9 bases between. The CDR3 length is 12 residues.

For this clonotype: The final CDR3 position lacks the conserved phenylalanine or tryptophan, pointing to a likely read error. The rearrangement uses TRBV11-3 and TRBJ2-5, with TRBD2 identical over 12 bases. Germline V gene lookup returns CDR1 SGHNT and CDR2 YENEEA. The CDR3 spans 16 residues. After removal of 5 bases from V and 3 bases from J, the junction contained 7 bases not matched to a gene. CDR3 amino acids: CASSPRLAGAEETQYS. DNA for the CDR3: TGTGCCAGCAGCCCGCGACTAGCGGGGGCGGAAGAGACCCAGTACTCC.

This clonotype was detected many times. The chain combines TRBV20-1 with TRBJ2-1; 10 nucleotides line up with TRBD2. The CDR3 runs to 16 residues. Trimming removed 0 bases from V and 7 bases from J; junction bases left unmatched: 9. From germline, CDR1 is DFQATT and CDR2 SNEGSKA (reference sequence). For the CDR3, the DNA is TGCAGTGCTAGAGATCCTAGCGGGAGCCCAGGGAATGAGCAGTTCTTC. Translation gives CSARDPSGSPGNEQFF.

A few counts support this clonotype. The chain employs TRBV20-1 and TRBJ2-1; 7 bases are a match to TRBD2. V shed 3 bases, J shed 0 bases, and the junction held 5 bases outside the gene matches. Germline assignment: CDR1 DFQATT and CDR2 SNEGSKA (reference sequence). The CDR3 is 15 residues long. The CDR3 region is CSARSGTSSYNEQFF. The CDR3, as DNA: TGCAGTGCTAGGAGCGGGACGAGCTCCTACAATGAGCAGTTCTTC.

This clonotype has ten or more counts. This chain connects TRBV6-5 to TRBJ2-1; D possibly corresponds to TRBD2 (5 bases). The germline V and J ends were trimmed by 4 bases and 0 bases, with 16 bases remaining between them. Germline CDR1 MNHEY, CDR2 SVGAGI. The CDR3 length is 17 residues. The CDR3, as DNA: TGTGCCAGCAGTTCCGACGGAGCGGTTAGCTCCTACAATGAGCAGTTCTTC. Protein: CASSSDGAVSSYNEQFF.